The rows below give T cell receptor beta chains drawn from one sample of a study of T cell repertoires in aging, cancer and after chemotherapy. TCRdb ran MiXCR on the multiplex PCR reads and lists one entry per CDR3 protein. This table holds over a thousand distinct CDR3 sequences, 55% to 60% found once. The specimen was blood. All receptors come from a human donor with a blood cancer. Each CDR3 is given with its conserved first and last residue. A D gene is named only where the DNA matches it firmly. The size entry is marked missing in some rows and otherwise reads once, few, many or a size class.

j_gene | abundance | v_gene | d_gene | CDR3aa | CDR3nt
TRBJ2-5 | - | TRBV15 | TRBD1 | CATRGQGGETQYF | TGTGCCACCAGAGGACAGGGCGGGGAGACCCAGTACTTC
TRBJ2-3 | - | TRBV20-1 | - | CSARSRWPLPDTQYF | TGCAGTGCTAGAAGCCGATGGCCCCTTCCAGATACGCAGTATTTT
TRBJ1-5 | - | TRBV19 | - | CASTFSRNQPQHF | TGTGCCAGTACATTCAGCAGGAATCAGCCCCAGCATTTT
TRBJ2-7 | few | TRBV5-5 | TRBD2 | CASSWDWDYEQYF | TGTGCCAGCAGTTGGGACTGGGACTATGAGCAGTACTTC
TRBJ1-4 | - | TRBV19 | - | CASSIRAQGEKLFF | TGTGCCAGTAGTATCAGGGCTCAGGGTGAAAAACTGTTTTTT
TRBJ1-2 | - | TRBV29-1 | TRBD1 | CSVEGDRGQDNYGYTF | TGCAGCGTTGAAGGTGACAGGGGGCAGGATAACTATGGCTACACCTTC
TRBJ2-3 | few | TRBV29-1 | - | CSARGLTGTDTQYF | TGCAGCGCCCGGGGCCTTACGGGCACAGATACGCAGTATTTT
TRBJ2-3 | - | TRBV6-5 | TRBD2 | CASSSPTSGRRNTQYF | TGTGCCAGCAGTTCCCCGACTAGCGGGAGACGTAATACGCAGTATTTT
TRBJ2-3 | - | TRBV7-6 | - | CASSPGGAARLTDTQYF | TGTGCCAGCAGCCCCGGTGGGGCAGCACGACTCACAGATACGCAGTATTTT
TRBJ2-7 | - | TRBV27 | - | CASSRTQGFYEQYF | TGTGCCAGCAGCCGGACCCAGGGATTCTACGAGCAGTACTTC
TRBJ1-5 | - | TRBV15 | - | CATSRDITGNQPQHF | TGTGCCACCAGCAGAGATATAACAGGGAATCAGCCCCAGCATTTT
TRBJ2-3 | - | TRBV6-5 | TRBD1 | CASSPPRQGLRASTDTQYF | TGTGCCAGCAGCCCGCCCCGACAGGGTTTGAGGGCGTCCACAGATACGCAGTATTTT
TRBJ1-5 | - | TRBV29-1 | - | CGAGGQSNQPQHF | TGCGGGGCGGGTGGACAGAGCAATCAGCCCCAGCATTTT
TRBJ2-6 | - | TRBV6-2/TRBV6-3 | - | CASSGAGTGANVLTF | TGTGCCAGCAGTGGGGCAGGGACTGGGGCCAACGTCCTGACTTTC
TRBJ2-3 | - | TRBV5-5 | TRBD1 | CASSSQGPGGSDTQYF | TGTGCCAGCAGCTCCCAGGGCCCAGGGGGATCAGATACGCAGTATTTT
TRBJ1-6 | few | TRBV6-5 | TRBD1 | CASRDREGNSPLHF | TGTGCCAGCAGGGACAGGGAGGGGAATTCACCCCTCCACTTT
TRBJ2-7 | - | TRBV20-1 | - | CSASYEGYSYEQYF | TGCAGTGCTAGTTATGAGGGGTACTCCTACGAGCAGTACTTC
TRBJ2-2 | - | TRBV7-3 | TRBD1 | CASSRDRGRGGELFF | TGTGCCAGCAGCCGGGACAGGGGGCGCGGCGGGGAGCTGTTTTTT
TRBJ1-2 | - | TRBV29-1 | - | CSAREEGDRGYTF | TGCAGCGCACGGGAGGAGGGGGACCGTGGCTACACCTTC
TRBJ1-6 | medium-sized | TRBV11-1 | - | CASSQWGNSPLHF | TGTGCCAGCAGCCAGTGGGGTAATTCACCCCTCCACTTT